This entry describes one T cell receptor (beta chain). The data were taken from a study of blood T cell repertoires in COVID-19. Looking at the study overall: Nucleic acid was either cDNA or gDNA, and it came from T cells, B-cell-depleted T cells, or PBMCs.

Original analysis: Reference gene primer amplification gave nucleated cell count estimates. Data came from immunoSEQ multiplex PCR; TCRdb stores just in-frame clones and leaves some out. V, J and clone size are taken as reported in that table, and D and trimming were inferred from the DNA itself. There are a few hundred thousand clones in the sample; around 89% occur only once, and 9.5% lies in the top ten. Participants reported their clinical history, and cohort assignment relied on those reports. Resolution of symptoms, clearance, or two negative PCRs was present in recovered Cohort 3 donors. Sequences were obtained from PBMCs or T cells enriched from blood (not recorded which). The sequence was obtained from a woman aged 35 to 49 who had recovered from COVID-19.

The CDR3 nucleotides are TGTGCCTGGAGTGCCCGGGGGGGGCCCTATAATTCACCCCTCCACTTT. This sequence encodes CAWSARGGPYNSPLHF. The V gene is TRBV30, the J gene TRBJ1-6; the D gene is possibly TRBD1 (6 bases). Germline CDR1 and CDR2: GTSNPN and SVGIG (reference sequence). The CDR3 is 16 residues long. The germline V and J ends were trimmed by 1 base and 2 bases, with 12 bases remaining between them.